Following are 8 T cell receptor beta chains from one sample sequenced in a study of identical twins. MiXCR, applied by TCRdb to the 5' RACE reads, yields one record per CDR3 protein. This sample has some 96,000 distinct CDR3 sequences; about 6% occur once, and the top ten carry approximately 12%. The sequencing input was memory T cells sorted from blood. The receptors were sampled from a woman in her fifties or sixties in good health.

The genes are TRBV19 and TRBJ1-1; D gene unclear. V lost 6 bases to trimming and J lost 1 base, with 6 bases between them. This CDR3 has 12 residues. Germline loops: CDR1 LNHDA, CDR2 SQIVND (reference sequence). The CDR3 nucleotides read TGTGCCAGTAGCGTCTCGAACACTGAAGCTTTCTTT. Encoded protein: CASSVSNTEAFF.

This clonotype was observed a handful of times. The chain has TRBV5-4 and TRBJ1-1, with a possible D match to TRBD1 (5 bases). V lost 0 bases, J lost 0 bases, and 15 bases lay in between. The CDR3 runs 17 residues. Germline V lookup: CDR1 SGHNT, CDR2 YYREEE (reference sequence). The CDR3 sequence: CASSLGGGGIMNTEAFF. CDR3 nucleotides: TGTGCCAGCAGCTTGGGGGGCGGGGGGATAATGAACACTGAAGCTTTCTTT.

This clonotype was detected many times. The chain couples TRBV4-2 to TRBJ1-2; 9 nucleotides line up with TRBD1. Germline trimming cut 0 bases from V and 5 bases from J; bases unmatched to any gene: 10. CDR3 size: 17 residues. Per germline, CDR1 LGHNA and CDR2 YNFKEQ. The CDR3 nucleotides are TGTGCCAGCAGCCAAGATCGGGGGACAGGGACATCTTATGGCTACACCTTC. Translating it yields CASSQDRGTGTSYGYTF.

The chain carries TRBV27 and TRBJ1-1, with a tentative D call TRBD1 (5 bases). Germline-derived CDR1 and CDR2 are MNHEY and SMNVEV (reference sequence). V was pared by 3 bases and J by 4 bases, with 12 bases between. The length of the CDR3 is 14 residues. CDR3 sequence reads: CASSFEGRSTEAFF. The CDR3 bases are TGTGCCAGCAGTTTTGAGGGGCGAAGCACTGAAGCTTTCTTT.

This clonotype was counted many times. The chain uses TRBV7-2 and TRBJ2-3; D is possibly TRBD1 or TRBD2 (6 bases each). The CDR3 is 15 residues long. Germline CDR1 is SGHTA and CDR2 is FQGNSA. The germline V and J ends were trimmed by 5 bases and 0 bases, with 12 bases remaining between them. The CDR3: CASSLGGISTDTQYF. Here the CDR3 DNA reads TGTGCCAGCAGCCTAGGGGGGATTAGCACAGATACGCAGTATTTT.

This chain joins TRBV25-1 and TRBJ2-5; TRBD2 agrees at 13 bases. The CDR3 has 16 residues. Germline V gene data show CDR1 as MGHDK and CDR2 as SYGVNS. The V and J ends lost 4 bases and 4 bases, in that order; junction bases with no gene match: 6. The CDR3 reads CASSGGLAGLGETQYF. CDR3 DNA: TGTGCCAGCAGTGGGGGACTAGCGGGATTAGGAGAGACCCAGTACTTC.

This clonotype was found many times. The V gene is TRBV4-1, the J gene TRBJ2-1; D uncertain. Germline V gives CDR1 MGHRA, CDR2 YSYEKL. This CDR3 region has 15 residues. V lost 4 bases to trimming and J lost 0 bases, with 10 bases between them. CDR3 in DNA: TGCGCCAGCAGCCGCCTGACTCTCTCCTACAATGAGCAGTTCTTC. This translates into CASSRLTLSYNEQFF.

This clonotype was found a few times. Here the CDR3 DNA reads TGCGCCAGCAGCTCAAGCCCCTCAGCGGGCGCGAGCACGAACTATGGCTACACCTTC. This encodes CASSSSPSAGASTNYGYTF. The J gene is TRBJ1-2, the V gene TRBV5-1; D unclear. Germline V gives CDR1 SGHRS, CDR2 YFSETQ. CDR3 length: 19 amino acids. V dropped 3 bases and J dropped 2 bases, with 26 bases sitting between them.